The following is a TCR beta chain sequence with its context. This sample was taken from a study of T cells in Graves' hyperthyroidism and ophthalmopathy. Regions amplified from RNA transcripts were the TCR beta CDR3 regions. A first-round RT-PCR of the TCR CDR3 used the HTBI primer set. TCRdb analysed the multiplex PCR reads with MiXCR anew, one entry per CDR3 protein. In the table there are 450,000 to 700,000 distinct CDR3 sequences, 46% of which are singletons. Germline V gene lookup returns CDR1 SEHNR and CDR2 FQNEAQ (reference sequence). With 3 bases removed from V and 6 bases from J, the gap between germline ends came to 6 bases. The CDR3 spans 12 residues. With a duration under 2 months, the hyperthyroidism was newly diagnosed in patients aged 18 to 65.

The rearrangement joins TRBV7-9 to TRBJ2-1; D not certain. The TCR comes from a woman aged 18-35 years with Graves' hyperthyroidism. Sequencing was done on a sample of peripheral blood or thyroid tissue (not recorded which). The CDR3 DNA sequence: TGTGCCAGCAGCTTGACCGTCAATGAGCAGTTCTTC. Residues: CASSLTVNEQFF.